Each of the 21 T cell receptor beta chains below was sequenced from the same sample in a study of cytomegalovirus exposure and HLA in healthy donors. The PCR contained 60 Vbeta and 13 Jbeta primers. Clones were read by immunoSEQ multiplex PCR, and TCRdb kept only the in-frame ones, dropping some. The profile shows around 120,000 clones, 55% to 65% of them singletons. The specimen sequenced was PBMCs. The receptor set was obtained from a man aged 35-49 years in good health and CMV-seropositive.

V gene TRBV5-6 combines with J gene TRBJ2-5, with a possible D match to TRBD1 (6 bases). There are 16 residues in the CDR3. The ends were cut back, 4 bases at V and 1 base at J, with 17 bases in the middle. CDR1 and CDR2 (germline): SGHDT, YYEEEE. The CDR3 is CASSLAPGDRQETQYF. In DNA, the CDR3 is TGTGCCAGCAGCCTTGCACCAGGGGACCGCCAAGAGACCCAGTACTTC.

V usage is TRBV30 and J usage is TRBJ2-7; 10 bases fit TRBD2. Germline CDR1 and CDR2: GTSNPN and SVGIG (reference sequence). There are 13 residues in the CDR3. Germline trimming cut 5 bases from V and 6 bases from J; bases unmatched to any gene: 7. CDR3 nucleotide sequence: TGTGCCTGGGGGAGCGGGAGGGCCCTCGAGCAGTACTTC. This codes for CAWGSGRALEQYF.

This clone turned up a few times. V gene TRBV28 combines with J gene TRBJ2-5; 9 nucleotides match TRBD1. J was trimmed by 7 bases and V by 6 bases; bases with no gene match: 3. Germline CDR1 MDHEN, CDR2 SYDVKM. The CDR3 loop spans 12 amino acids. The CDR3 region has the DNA TGTGCCAGCAGCCCGGACAGGGGGACCCAGTACTTC. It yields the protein CASSPDRGTQYF. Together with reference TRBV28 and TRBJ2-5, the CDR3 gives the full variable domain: DVKVTQSSRYLVKRTGEKVFLECVQDMDHENMFWYRQDPGLGLRLIYFSYDVKMKEKGDIPEGYSVSREKKERFSLILESASTNQTSMYLCASSPDRGTQYFGPGTRLLVL.

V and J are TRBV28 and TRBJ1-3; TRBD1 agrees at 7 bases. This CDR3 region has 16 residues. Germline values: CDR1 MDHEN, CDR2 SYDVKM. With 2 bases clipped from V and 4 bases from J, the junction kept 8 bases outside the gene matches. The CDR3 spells CASSLHRGRGGNTIYF. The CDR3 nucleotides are TGTGCCAGCAGTTTACACAGGGGAAGGGGAGGAAACACCATATATTTT.

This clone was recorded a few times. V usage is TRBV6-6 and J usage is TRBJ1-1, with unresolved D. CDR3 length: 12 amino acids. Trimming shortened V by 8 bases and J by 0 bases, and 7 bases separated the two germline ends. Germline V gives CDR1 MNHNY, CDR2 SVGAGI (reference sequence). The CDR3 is CASYEVNTEAFF. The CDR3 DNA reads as TGTGCCAGCTATGAGGTGAACACTGAAGCTTTCTTT.

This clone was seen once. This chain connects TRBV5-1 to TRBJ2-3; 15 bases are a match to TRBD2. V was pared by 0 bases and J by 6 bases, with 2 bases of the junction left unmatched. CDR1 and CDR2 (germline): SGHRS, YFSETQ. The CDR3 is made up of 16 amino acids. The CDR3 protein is CASSLGTSGGVDTQYF. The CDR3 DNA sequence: TGCGCCAGCAGCTTGGGGACTAGCGGGGGGGTGGATACGCAGTATTTT. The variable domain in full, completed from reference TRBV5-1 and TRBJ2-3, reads KAGVTQTPRYLIKTRGQQVTLSCSPISGHRSVSWYQQTPGQGLQFLFEYFSETQRNKGNFPGRFSGRQFSNSRSEMNVSTLELGDSALYLCASSLGTSGGVDTQYFGPGTRLTVL.

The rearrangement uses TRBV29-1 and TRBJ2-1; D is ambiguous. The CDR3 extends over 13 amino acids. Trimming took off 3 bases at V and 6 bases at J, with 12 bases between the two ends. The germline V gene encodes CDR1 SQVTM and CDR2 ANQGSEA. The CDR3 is CSVDRRRINEQFF. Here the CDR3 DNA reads TGCAGCGTTGATAGGAGAAGGATCAATGAGCAGTTCTTC.

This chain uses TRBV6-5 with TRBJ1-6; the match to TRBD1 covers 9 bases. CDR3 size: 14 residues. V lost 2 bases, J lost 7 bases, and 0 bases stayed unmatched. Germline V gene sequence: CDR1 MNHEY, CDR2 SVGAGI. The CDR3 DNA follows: TGTGCCAGCAGTTACGGGACAGGGAATTCACCCCTCCACTTT. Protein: CASSYGTGNSPLHF.

CDR3 in DNA: TGTGCCAGCAGAGTGGCGGGTGCCTACGAGCAGTACTTC. Its protein is CASRVAGAYEQYF. The chain joins TRBV2 to TRBJ2-7; a weak D match, TRBD2 (5 bases). This CDR3 region has 13 residues. The germline V gene encodes CDR1 SNHLY and CDR2 FYNNEI. The germline V and J ends were trimmed by 6 bases and 2 bases, with 11 bases remaining between them.

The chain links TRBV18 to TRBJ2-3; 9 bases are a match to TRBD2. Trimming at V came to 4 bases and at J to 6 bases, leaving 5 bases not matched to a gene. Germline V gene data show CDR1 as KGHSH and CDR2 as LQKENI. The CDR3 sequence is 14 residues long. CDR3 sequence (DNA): TGTGCCAGCTCACTAGCGGGAGCGGCGGATACGCAGTATTTT. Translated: CASSLAGAADTQYF.

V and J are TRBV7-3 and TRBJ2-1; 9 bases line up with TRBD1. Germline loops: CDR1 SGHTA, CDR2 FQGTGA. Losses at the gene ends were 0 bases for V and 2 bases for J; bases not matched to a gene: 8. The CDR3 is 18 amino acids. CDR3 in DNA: TGTGCCAGCAGCTTAACGGGAGGGGGACAGGGCCCCTACAATGAGCAGTTCTTC. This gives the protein CASSLTGGGQGPYNEQFF.

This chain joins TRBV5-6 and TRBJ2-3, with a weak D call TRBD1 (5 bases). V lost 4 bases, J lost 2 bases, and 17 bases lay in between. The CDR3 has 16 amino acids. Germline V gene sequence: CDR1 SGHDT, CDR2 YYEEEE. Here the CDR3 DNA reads TGTGCCAGCAGCCCACAGGTTCGGATGGTCACAGATACGCAGTATTTT. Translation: CASSPQVRMVTDTQYF. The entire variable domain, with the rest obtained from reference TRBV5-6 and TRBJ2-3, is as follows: DAGVTQSPTHLIKTRGQQVTLRCSPKSGHDTVSWYQQALGQGPQFIFQYYEEEERQRGNFPDRFSGHQFPNYSSELNVNALLLGDSALYLCASSPQVRMVTDTQYFGPGTRLTVL.

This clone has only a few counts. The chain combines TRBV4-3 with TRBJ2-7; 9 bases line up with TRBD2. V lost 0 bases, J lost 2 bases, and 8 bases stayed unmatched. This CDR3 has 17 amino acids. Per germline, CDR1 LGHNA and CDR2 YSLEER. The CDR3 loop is CASSQERFPSGAYEQYF. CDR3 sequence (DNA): TGCGCCAGCAGCCAAGAAAGGTTCCCTAGCGGGGCCTACGAGCAGTACTTC.

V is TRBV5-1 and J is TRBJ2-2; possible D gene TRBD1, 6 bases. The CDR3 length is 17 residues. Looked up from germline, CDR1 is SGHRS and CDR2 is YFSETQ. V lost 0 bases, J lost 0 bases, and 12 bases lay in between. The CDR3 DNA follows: TGCGCCAGCAGCTTGGCTCGGGACACCGCGAACACCGGGGAGCTGTTTTTT. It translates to CASSLARDTANTGELFF.

CDR3 loop: CASSPNQNTRVFF. DNA for the CDR3: TGTGCCAGCAGCCCCAACCAGAACACGCGGGTGTTTTTT. The chain links TRBV28 to TRBJ2-2; possibly TRBD2 for D (5 bases). Trimming stripped 6 bases from V and 15 bases from J, with 20 bases between. Germline lookup yields CDR1 MDHEN and CDR2 SYDVKM. The CDR3 runs 13 residues.

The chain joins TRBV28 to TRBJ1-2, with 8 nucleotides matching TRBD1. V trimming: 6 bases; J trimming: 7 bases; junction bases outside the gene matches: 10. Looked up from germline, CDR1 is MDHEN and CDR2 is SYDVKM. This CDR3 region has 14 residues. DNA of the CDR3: TGTGCCAGCAGCACCATGACAGGGGCCGGTGGCTACACCTTC. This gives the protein CASSTMTGAGGYTF.

CDR3 amino acids: CASSVDQGRETQYF. The CDR3 DNA reads TGTGCCAGCAGCGTAGACCAGGGTCGAGAGACCCAGTACTTC. The chain combines TRBV9 with TRBJ2-5, with a tentative D call TRBD1 (5 bases). Trimming cost V 0 bases and J 4 bases, with 10 bases left between them. The CDR3 is made up of 14 amino acids. CDR1 is SGDLS, CDR2 YYNGEE, per germline.

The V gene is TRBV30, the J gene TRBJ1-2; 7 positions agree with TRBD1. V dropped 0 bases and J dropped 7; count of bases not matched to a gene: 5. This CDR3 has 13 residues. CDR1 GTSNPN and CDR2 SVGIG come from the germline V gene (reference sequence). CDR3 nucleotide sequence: TGTGCCTGGAGTGTTCCCGCAGGGGGTGGCTACACCTTC. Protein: CAWSVPAGGGYTF.

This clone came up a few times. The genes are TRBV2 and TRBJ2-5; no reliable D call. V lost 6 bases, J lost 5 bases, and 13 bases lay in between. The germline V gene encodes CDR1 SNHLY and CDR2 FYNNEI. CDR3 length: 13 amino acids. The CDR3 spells CASSSELTETQYF. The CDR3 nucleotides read TGTGCCAGCAGCTCGGAGTTGACCGAGACCCAGTACTTC.

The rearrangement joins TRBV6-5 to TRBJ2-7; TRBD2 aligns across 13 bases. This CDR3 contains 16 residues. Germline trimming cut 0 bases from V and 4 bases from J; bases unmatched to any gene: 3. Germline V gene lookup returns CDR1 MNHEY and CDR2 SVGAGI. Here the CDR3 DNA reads TGTGCCAGCAGTTACTCCGGGACTAGCGGGATGTACGAGCAGTACTTC. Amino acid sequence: CASSYSGTSGMYEQYF.

The CDR3 loop reads CASQGNAEAFF. Here the CDR3 DNA reads TGTGCCTCACAGGGTAACGCTGAAGCTTTCTTT. V is TRBV25-1 and J is TRBJ1-1; TRBD1 might be the D (6 bases). The V end was cut by 11 bases, the J end by 6 bases, with 13 bases between. The CDR3 has 11 amino acids. The germline V gene encodes CDR1 MGHDK and CDR2 SYGVNS.